This note documents a single T cell receptor (beta chain) sequence. This CDR3 has 15 amino acids. V was cut by 2 bases and J by 4 bases, with 11 bases left in between. Germline V lookup: CDR1 MNHNY, CDR2 SVGAGI (reference sequence). This entry is derived from a study of shared clonotypes between healthy human individuals. Using immunoSEQ multiplex PCR, the repertoire was profiled, and TCRdb retains in-frame clones only, with some absent. There are about 2.1 million clones in the sample; about 93% occur only once, and under 2% lies in the top ten. Naive-designated CD8 cells lacked CD45RO, were positively enriched for CCR7, and omitted terminally differentiated effector memory CD45RA+ cells.

The sequence derives from a man in his late teens or twenties in good health. Some clones in this sample may be carry-over from other donors' samples. The chain couples TRBV6-6 to TRBJ1-4; D is possibly TRBD1 (5 bases). The sequencing sample was made of naive CD8+ T cells from PBMCs. The CDR3 nucleotides are TGTGCCAGCAGTTACCGGGACGCCCGTAATGAAAAACTGTTTTTT. Its protein product is CASSYRDARNEKLFF.